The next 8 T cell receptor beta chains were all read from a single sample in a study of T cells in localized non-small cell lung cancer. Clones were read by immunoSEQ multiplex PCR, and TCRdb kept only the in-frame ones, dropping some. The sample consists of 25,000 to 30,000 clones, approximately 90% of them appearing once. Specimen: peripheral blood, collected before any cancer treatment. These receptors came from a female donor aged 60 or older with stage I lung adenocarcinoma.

The CDR3 sequence: CASSSLAGSTGEQYF. The CDR3 region has the DNA TGCGCCAGCAGCTCCTTAGCGGGAAGTACAGGGGAGCAGTACTTC. The rearrangement uses TRBV5-1 and TRBJ2-7; 8 bases align to TRBD2. V dropped 3 bases and J dropped 7; count of bases not matched to a gene: 12. The CDR3 contains 15 residues. The germline CDR1 and CDR2 sequences are SGHRS and YFSETQ.

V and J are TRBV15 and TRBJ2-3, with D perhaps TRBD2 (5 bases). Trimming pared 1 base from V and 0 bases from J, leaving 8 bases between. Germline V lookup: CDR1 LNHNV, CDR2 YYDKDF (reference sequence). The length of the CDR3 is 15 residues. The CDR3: CATSRVGSSTDTQYF. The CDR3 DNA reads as TGTGCCACCAGCAGAGTAGGGAGCAGCACAGATACGCAGTATTTT. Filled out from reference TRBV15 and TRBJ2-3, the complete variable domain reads DAMVIQNPRYQVTQFGKPVTLSCSQTLNHNVMYWYQQKSSQAPKLLFHYYDKDFNNEADTPDNFQSRRPNTSFCFLDIRSPGLGDTAMYLCATSRVGSSTDTQYFGPGTRLTVL.

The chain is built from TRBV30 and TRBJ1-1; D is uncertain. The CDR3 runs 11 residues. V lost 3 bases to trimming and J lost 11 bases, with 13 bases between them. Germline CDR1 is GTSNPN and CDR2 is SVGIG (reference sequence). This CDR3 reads CAWREQGSAFF. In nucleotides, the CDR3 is TGTGCCTGGAGGGAACAAGGTTCGGCTTTCTTT.

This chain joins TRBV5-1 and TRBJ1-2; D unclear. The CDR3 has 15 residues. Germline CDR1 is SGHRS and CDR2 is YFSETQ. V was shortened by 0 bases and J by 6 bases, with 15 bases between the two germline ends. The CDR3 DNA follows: TGCGCCAGCAGCTTGGGAGGTTTTGTCCCGGATGGCTACACCTTC. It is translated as CASSLGGFVPDGYTF. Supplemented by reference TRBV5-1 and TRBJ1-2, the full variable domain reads KAGVTQTPRYLIKTRGQQVTLSCSPISGHRSVSWYQQTPGQGLQFLFEYFSETQRNKGNFPGRFSGRQFSNSRSEMNVSTLELGDSALYLCASSLGGFVPDGYTFGSGTRLTVV.

This CDR3 is CASSMGQGAQIGTGELFF. In DNA form, the CDR3 reads TGTGCCAGTAGTATGGGACAGGGGGCACAAATTGGCACCGGGGAGCTGTTTTTT. This chain uses TRBV19 with TRBJ2-2, with TRBD1 matching 12 bases. The CDR3 contains 18 residues. In germline, CDR1 is LNHDA, CDR2 SQIVND (reference sequence). After removal of 3 bases from V and 4 bases from J, the junction contained 9 bases not matched to a gene.

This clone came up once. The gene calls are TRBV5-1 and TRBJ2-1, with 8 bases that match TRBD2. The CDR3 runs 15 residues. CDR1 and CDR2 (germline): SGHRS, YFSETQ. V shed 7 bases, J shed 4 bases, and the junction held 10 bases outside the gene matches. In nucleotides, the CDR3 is TGCGCCAGCGGTAAAGGACTAGCTAAATACAATGAGCAGTTCTTC. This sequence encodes CASGKGLAKYNEQFF.

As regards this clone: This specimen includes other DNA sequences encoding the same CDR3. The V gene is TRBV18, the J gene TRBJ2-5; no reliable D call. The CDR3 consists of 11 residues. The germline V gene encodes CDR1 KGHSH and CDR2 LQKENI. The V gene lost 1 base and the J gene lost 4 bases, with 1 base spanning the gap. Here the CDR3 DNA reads TGTGCCAGCTCACCACGAGAGACCCAGTACTTC. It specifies CASSPRETQYF. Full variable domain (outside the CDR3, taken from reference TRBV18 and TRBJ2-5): NAGVMQNPRHLVRRRGQEARLRCSPMKGHSHVYWYRQLPEEGLKFMVYLQKENIIDESGMPKERFSAEFPKEGPSILRIQQVVRGDSAAYFCASSPRETQYFGPGTRLLVL.

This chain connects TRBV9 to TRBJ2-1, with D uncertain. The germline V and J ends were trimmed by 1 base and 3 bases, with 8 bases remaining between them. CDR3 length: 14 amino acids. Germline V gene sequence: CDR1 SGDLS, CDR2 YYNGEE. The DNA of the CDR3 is TGTGCCAGCAGCGTAAACCCCAGCTACAATGAGCAGTTCTTC. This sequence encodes CASSVNPSYNEQFF. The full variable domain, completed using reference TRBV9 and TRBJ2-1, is DSGVTQTPKHLITATGQRVTLRCSPRSGDLSVYWYQQSLDQGLQFLIQYYNGEERAKGNILERFSAQQFPDLHSELNLSSLELGDSALYFCASSVNPSYNEQFFGPGTRLTVL.